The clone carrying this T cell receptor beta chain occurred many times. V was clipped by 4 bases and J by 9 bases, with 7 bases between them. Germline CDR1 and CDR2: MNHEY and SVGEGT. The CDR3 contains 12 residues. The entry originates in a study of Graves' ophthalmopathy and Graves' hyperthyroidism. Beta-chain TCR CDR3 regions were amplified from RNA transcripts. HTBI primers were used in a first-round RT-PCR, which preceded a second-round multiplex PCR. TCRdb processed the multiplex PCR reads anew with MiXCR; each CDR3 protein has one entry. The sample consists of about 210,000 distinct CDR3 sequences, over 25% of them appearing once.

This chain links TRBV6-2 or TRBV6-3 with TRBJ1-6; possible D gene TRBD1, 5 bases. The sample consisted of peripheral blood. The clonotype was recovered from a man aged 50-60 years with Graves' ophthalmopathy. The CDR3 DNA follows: TGTGCCAGCAGTTCGGGGGGTTCACCCCTCCACTTT. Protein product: CASSSGGSPLHF.